The TCR beta chain described here comes from a study of blood T cell repertoires in COVID-19 (dated by TCRdb to the early 2020s). General notes on the study: The collaborator samples originated in the United States, Italy and Spain and spanned the acute and convalescent phases of COVID-19. Where available, HLA class I and class II types were taken from metadata supplied by the sample provider and were not determined by assay-based typing. A freely available public database, intended as a resource for researchers studying the immune response to SARS-CoV-2, is where the repertoires were released. Samples came from the ongoing ImmuneRACE study (first 160 participants) plus 1,254 subjects from 6 global collaborators. The material from the prospective study consisted of cDNA or gDNA derived from T cells, B-cell-depleted T cells, or PBMCs. Subjects who had been exposed to COVID-19, were actively infected with it, or had recovered from it provided the deeply sampled blood TCRbeta repertoires that made up the dataset. The sample metadata nearly always contained a de-identified subject ID, COVID-19 status, age in years and sex.

From the cysteine up to the phenylalanine, the CDR3 has a length of 17 residues. Of the read, only the CDR3 DNA is kept; its 51 bases are in frame from base 1. V is pruned by 6 bases and J by 1 base, leaving 11 bases of the junction without a gene match. Reading the germline V gene (reference sequence) gives CDR1 LNHDA and CDR2 SQIVND. Points on this clone: The target of this receptor is not known. It has no much larger one-base neighbor in the sample; base qualities were not kept.

TCRbeta CDR3 regions were amplified from genomic DNA by means of the immunoSEQ Assay, a bias-controlled multiplex PCR. Per the original workflow: The number of nucleated cells in each sample was estimated by amplification of reference gene primers within the assay. Sequence reads were collapsed and filtered to measure the absolute abundance of every unique TCRbeta CDR3 rearrangement. For each sample, productive Simpson clonality was calculated by taking the square root of Simpson's diversity index across productive rearrangements. TCRdb provides this immuneACCESS table in a form limited to in-frame rearrangements. Some clones are lacking; in checked studies, under half of them reflect an unresolved V gene, and why the rest are absent is not known. The V and J calls and clone size are taken from that table; D and trimming were inferred from the DNA. Recorded for this sample are about 59,000 clones; roughly 90% of them occurred a single time. Roughly 15% of the sample comes from the top ten.

Whole blood was collected in K2EDTA tubes by collaborating institutions according to the institutions' own protocols. For TCRbeta analysis, collaborator samples were shipped as frozen whole blood, as isolated PBMCs, or as DNA extracted from either sample type. Summary of the overall study and its limitations: Clinical and demographic metadata were provided uncurated, with the amount varying by source and participant.

The specimen was peripheral blood. This clonotype was obtained from an older man with acute or convalescent COVID-19. The sequence is built from TRBV19 and TRBJ2-5, and TRBD1 aligns with 10 junction nucleotides. The sequenced DNA: TGTGCCAGTAGGCCAGGACAGGGGGGGGCCGCCCAAGAGACCCAGTACTTC. Its coded protein is CASRPGQGGAAQETQYF. The variable domain in full, with residues beyond the CDR3 obtained from the reference TRBV19 and TRBJ2-5 genes, is DGGITQSPKYLFRKEGQNVTLSCEQNLNHDAMYWYRQDPGQGLRLIYYSQIVNDFQKGDIAEGYSVSREKKESFPLTVTSAQKNPTAFYLCASRPGQGGAAQETQYFGPGTRLLVL.